The 29 T cell receptor beta chains given below trace back to one sample, sequenced in a study of T cells in Graves' hyperthyroidism and ophthalmopathy. RNA transcripts were the template for amplifying TCR beta CDR3 regions. The HTBI set primed first-round TCR CDR3 RT-PCR. TCRdb called the multiplex PCR reads again in MiXCR, with one record for every CDR3 protein. The sample lists under 700,000 distinct CDR3 sequences, 16% occurring once. Sequences were obtained from blood. The receptors shown here come from a woman younger than 35 with Graves' hyperthyroidism.

This clonotype was seen ten or more times. V and J are TRBV11-2 and TRBJ2-3; TRBD1 or TRBD2 may be the D gene (5 bases each). Trimming took off 5 bases at V and 0 bases at J, with 18 bases between the two ends. CDR1 and CDR2 from the germline V gene are SGHAT and FQNNGV. This CDR3 has 17 residues. The CDR3 coding sequence is TGTGCCAGCAGCCCACTAGGACACACGTCTAGCACAGATACGCAGTATTTT. Translated: CASSPLGHTSSTDTQYF.

This clonotype was observed a few times. The rearrangement uses TRBV7-2 and TRBJ1-2; no clear D. V lost 5 bases and J 8 bases, leaving 15 bases between the germline ends. The CDR3 is 13 amino acids. Germline CDR1 reads SGHTA; CDR2 reads FQGNSA. The CDR3 here is CASSPRRTWGYTF. The CDR3 DNA reads TGTGCCAGCAGCCCCAGACGGACGTGGGGCTACACCTTC.

The sample holds a few counts of this clonotype. The rearrangement uses TRBV7-2 and TRBJ1-1; TRBD1 is a possible D gene (5 bases). The CDR3 runs to 15 residues. The V end lost 1 base, the J end lost 4 bases, and 13 bases lay between the germline ends. Germline CDR1 and CDR2: SGHTA and FQGNSA. The DNA for the CDR3 is TGTGCCAGCAGCTTAGAGTCGGGACCCCTCACTGAAGCTTTCTTT. Its protein is CASSLESGPLTEAFF.

This clonotype showed up many times. The gene calls are TRBV28 and TRBJ1-2; D may be TRBD1 (6 bases). The V end lost 6 bases, the J end lost 5 bases, and 19 bases lay between the germline ends. From germline, CDR1 is MDHEN and CDR2 SYDVKM. The CDR3 extends over 15 amino acids. The CDR3 loop reads CASRPSLARGYGYTF. DNA of the CDR3: TGTGCCAGCAGACCCTCCTTGGCCAGGGGTTATGGCTACACCTTC.

The table lists this clonotype with many counts. The V gene is TRBV20-1, the J gene TRBJ1-1, with no clear D. With 3 bases removed from V and 2 bases from J, the gap between germline ends came to 10 bases. This CDR3 comprises 13 residues. The germline gives CDR1 DFQATT, CDR2 SNEGSKA (reference sequence). The CDR3 loop reads CSASSQANTEAFF. The CDR3 DNA reads as TGCAGTGCTAGTAGTCAGGCAAACACTGAAGCTTTCTTT.

This clonotype was found many times. V and J are TRBV7-2 and TRBJ2-3; unclear D gene. Germline-derived CDR1 and CDR2 are SGHTA and FQGNSA. The CDR3 consists of 16 residues. V lost 2 bases and J 0 bases, leaving 12 bases between the germline ends. The DNA for the CDR3 is TGTGCCAGCAGCTTATTGTCAAAGCTTAGCACAGATACGCAGTATTTT. Residues: CASSLLSKLSTDTQYF.

This clonotype has just a few counts. The chain employs TRBV30 and TRBJ2-6, with D uncertain. Trimming stripped 0 bases from V and 0 bases from J, with 12 bases between. CDR3 size: 17 residues. CDR1 is GTSNPN and CDR2 is SVGIG in the germline V gene (reference sequence). The CDR3 loop reads CAWSVVRASSGANVLTF. CDR3 DNA: TGTGCCTGGAGTGTAGTTAGGGCCAGCTCTGGGGCCAACGTCCTGACTTTC.

V usage is TRBV12-3 or TRBV12-4 and J usage is TRBJ2-1; D unclear. This CDR3 contains 15 residues. The V and J ends lost 5 bases and 0 bases respectively, with 11 bases between them. The CDR3 DNA follows: TGTGCCAGCAGTCACACACCCCGCTCCTACAATGAGCAGTTCTTC. Its translation is CASSHTPRSYNEQFF.

In its sample, this clonotype was seen once. This chain uses TRBV20-1 with TRBJ2-1, with TRBD1 matching over 8 bases. The CDR3 is made up of 15 amino acids. Trimming took 0 bases from V and 2 from J; bases not matched to a gene: 3. The germline V gene encodes CDR1 DFQATT and CDR2 SNEGSKA (reference sequence). CDR3 sequence: CSAREAGGTYNEQFF. The CDR3 DNA is TGCAGTGCTAGAGAAGCAGGGGGCACCTACAATGAGCAGTTCTTC.

About this clonotype itself: A much larger clone differs from this one at a single base, so this may be a read error. The chain is built from TRBV7-2 and TRBJ2-1; no clear D. Trimming pared 5 bases from V and 7 bases from J, leaving 12 bases between. The CDR3 is made up of 13 amino acids. Germline V lookup: CDR1 SGHTA, CDR2 FQGNSA. The CDR3 nucleotides read TGTGCCAGCAGCACCCCCAGGTGGAATGAGCAGTTCTTC. This translates into CASSTPRWNEQFF. The full variable domain, rest sourced from reference TRBV7-2 and TRBJ2-1, is GAGVSQSPSNKVTEKGKDVELRCDPISGHTALYWYRQSLGQGLEFLIYFQGNSAPDKSGLPSDRFSAERTGGSVSTLTIQRTQQEDSAVYLCASSTPRWNEQFFGPGTRLTVL.

The chain carries TRBV13 and TRBJ2-2; TRBD2 matches 11 bases. The V gene end was trimmed by 5 bases and the J gene end by 1 base; junction bases not matched to a gene: 9. Per germline, CDR1 PRHDT and CDR2 FYEKMQ (reference sequence). The CDR3 sequence is 18 residues long. In DNA form, the CDR3 reads TGTGCCAGCAGCGACACATCGGGACTAGCGGAGAACACCGGGGAGCTGTTTTTT. Translating gives CASSDTSGLAENTGELFF.

This clonotype was counted at least ten times. The chain couples TRBV12-3 or TRBV12-4 to TRBJ2-1; no firm D call. V was pared by 4 bases and J by 4 bases, with 17 bases between. This CDR3 is 16 amino acids long. The DNA for the CDR3 is TGTGCCAGCAGTTCCGACCAAGGTAGTAAATACAATGAGCAGTTCTTC. Residues: CASSSDQGSKYNEQFF.

The genes are TRBV4-1 and TRBJ2-7; 7 bases match TRBD1. After removal of 1 base from V and 0 bases from J, the junction contained 3 bases not matched to a gene. Per germline, CDR1 MGHRA and CDR2 YSYEKL. This CDR3 spans 15 amino acids. The CDR3 sequence is CASSQATGDSYEQYF. As DNA, the CDR3 is TGCGCCAGCAGCCAAGCCACAGGGGACTCCTACGAGCAGTACTTC.

The rearrangement uses TRBV7-2 and TRBJ2-5; TRBD1 is a possible D gene (7 bases). Trimming shortened V by 4 bases and J by 5 bases, and 14 bases separated the two germline ends. Per germline, CDR1 SGHTA and CDR2 FQGNSA. The CDR3 extends over 14 amino acids. In DNA, the CDR3 is TGTGCCAGCAGCTCCCCGACAGGGAGGGAGACCCAGTACTTC. This encodes CASSSPTGRETQYF.

This clonotype was counted at least ten times. The chain has TRBV27 and TRBJ2-1, with D perhaps TRBD2 (5 bases). Germline V gene sequence: CDR1 MNHEY, CDR2 SMNVEV (reference sequence). The CDR3 sequence is 15 residues long. V dropped 5 bases and J dropped 6 bases, with 17 bases sitting between them. The CDR3 bases are TGTGCCAGCAGTCCTCGGGATAACCGGGGCAATGAGCAGTTCTTC. It encodes CASSPRDNRGNEQFF.

V gene TRBV12-3 or TRBV12-4 combines with J gene TRBJ2-7, with 8 nucleotides matching TRBD1. Trimming removed 5 bases from V and 5 bases from J; junction bases left unmatched: 5. The CDR3 extends over 13 amino acids. CDR3 nucleotide sequence: TGTGCCAGCAGTCGTCAGGGGGCCCACGAGCAGTACTTC. Translating it yields CASSRQGAHEQYF.

There are many counts of this clonotype. The chain recombines TRBV5-1 with TRBJ1-1; 8 bases fit TRBD1. Germline V gene data show CDR1 as SGHRS and CDR2 as YFSETQ. The CDR3 covers 14 residues. V lost 5 bases and J lost 4; bases outside the gene matches: 7. The CDR3 bases are TGCGCCAGCAGTTCGACAGGGGATATCACTGAAGCTTTCTTT. It translates to CASSSTGDITEAFF.

The V call is TRBV19, the J call TRBJ1-1; D uncertain. The CDR3 spans 13 residues. Trimming took 6 bases from V and 1 from J, leaving 9 bases between them. Germline V gene data show CDR1 as LNHDA and CDR2 as SQIVND (reference sequence). CDR3 DNA: TGTGCCAGTAGACAACAGAAGAACACTGAAGCTTTCTTT. This sequence encodes CASRQQKNTEAFF.

V is TRBV18 and J is TRBJ1-6, with D hard to call. This CDR3 is 14 amino acids long. The V gene's germline CDR1 is KGHSH and CDR2 LQKENI. Trimming shortened V by 5 bases and J by 10 bases, and 15 bases separated the two germline ends. DNA for the CDR3: TGTGCCAGCTCAAAGGACGCCCCGACATCACCCCTCCACTTT. Its protein is CASSKDAPTSPLHF.

Points on this clonotype: A read error may be the cause here, since a much bigger clone is one base away. The chain combines TRBV7-9 with TRBJ2-7, with no clear D. Germline CDR1 reads SEHNR; CDR2 reads FQNEAQ (reference sequence). V lost 0 bases and J lost 2, with 5 bases in between. The CDR3 sequence is 13 residues long. CDR3 residues: CASSLAKTYEQYF. The DNA for the CDR3 is TGTGCCAGCAGCTTAGCAAAAACCTACGAGCAGTACTTC.

The chain links TRBV11-3 to TRBJ2-5; TRBD2 matches at 9 bases. The CDR3 length is 14 residues. Looked up from germline, CDR1 is SGHNT and CDR2 is YENEEA. V gave up 8 bases and J gave up 13 bases; unmatched junction bases: 17. The CDR3, as DNA: TGTGCCAGCCCGGCCGGGGGAATTAGCGGGAGCCCGTACTTC. This gives the protein CASPAGGISGSPYF. Based on the CDR3 plus reference TRBV11-3 and TRBJ2-5, the full variable domain is EAGVVQSPRYKIIEKKQPVAFWCNPISGHNTLYWYLQNLGQGPELLIRYENEEAVDDSQLPKDRFSAERLKGVDSTLKIQPAELGDSAVYLCASPAGGISGSPYFGPGTRLLVL.

The chain couples TRBV5-1 to TRBJ1-4; no firm D call. Germline V CDR1 and CDR2: SGHRS, YFSETQ. V gave up 4 bases and J gave up 3 bases, with 10 bases separating them. There are 14 residues in the CDR3. The CDR3 DNA follows: TGCGCCAGCAGCAAGGAGGTCGCTAATGAAAAACTGTTTTTT. Protein: CASSKEVANEKLFF. Variable domain in full (rest from reference TRBV5-1 and TRBJ1-4): KAGVTQTPRYLIKTRGQQVTLSCSPISGHRSVSWYQQTPGQGLQFLFEYFSETQRNKGNFPGRFSGRQFSNSRSEMNVSTLELGDSALYLCASSKEVANEKLFFGSGTQLSVL.

This clonotype was seen many times. The J gene is TRBJ2-7, the V gene TRBV11-2, with a weak D call TRBD2 (5 bases). This CDR3 comprises 14 residues. With 5 bases removed from V and 7 bases from J, the gap between germline ends came to 18 bases. Germline V lookup: CDR1 SGHAT, CDR2 FQNNGV. DNA of the CDR3: TGTGCCAGCAGCCCGAGGGCAGGCTCTGGTGAGCAGTACTTC. It yields the protein CASSPRAGSGEQYF.

The chain has TRBV3-1 and TRBJ2-5, with TRBD2 matching over 10 bases. Per the germline V gene, CDR1 is LGHDT and CDR2 is YNNKEL (reference sequence). V lost 4 bases and J lost 1; bases outside the gene matches: 6. CDR3 length equals 16 residues. The CDR3 is CASSPSGSAFQETQYF. In DNA, the CDR3 is TGTGCCAGCAGCCCTAGCGGGAGCGCCTTCCAAGAGACCCAGTACTTC.

This clonotype was seen ten or more times. The chain combines TRBV2 with TRBJ2-5; the D gene is possibly TRBD1 (5 bases). The CDR3 has 15 residues. V was cut by 4 bases and J by 6 bases, with 18 bases left in between. CDR1 is SNHLY, CDR2 FYNNEI, per germline. This chain's CDR3 is CASSVIGETSQTQYF. CDR3 sequence (DNA): TGTGCCAGCAGTGTGATAGGGGAAACGAGTCAGACCCAGTACTTC.

There are a few counts of this clonotype. The chain combines TRBV29-1 with TRBJ1-4, with D possibly being TRBD1 (5 bases). Germline V gene sequence: CDR1 SQVTM, CDR2 ANQGSEA. This CDR3 has 10 amino acids. In DNA, the CDR3 is TGCAGTTACAGGAGGGAAAAACTGTTTTTT. Its protein product is CSYRREKLFF.

The chain couples TRBV27 to TRBJ1-5; D call uncertain. The germline V gene has CDR1 MNHEY and CDR2 SMNVEV (reference sequence). V was cut by 2 bases and J by 7 bases, with 18 bases left in between. The CDR3 consists of 16 residues. CDR3 sequence: CASSLDGRSENQPQHF. As DNA, the CDR3 is TGTGCCAGCAGTTTAGATGGCAGGAGTGAGAACCAGCCCCAGCATTTT.

This clonotype was seen ten or more times. The chain couples TRBV11-2 to TRBJ1-2; D is undetermined. The CDR3 is 17 amino acids. With 0 bases removed from V and 0 bases from J, the gap between germline ends came to 14 bases. CDR1 and CDR2 from the germline V gene are SGHAT and FQNNGV. The CDR3: CASSLEAGRITNYGYTF. In DNA form, the CDR3 reads TGTGCCAGCAGCTTAGAAGCGGGCCGGATTACTAACTATGGCTACACCTTC.

This clonotype was recorded many times. The chain combines TRBV5-1 with TRBJ2-3; weak D call: TRBD2 (6 bases). Germline lookup yields CDR1 SGHRS and CDR2 YFSETQ. This CDR3 comprises 14 residues. Trimming removed 4 bases from V and 5 bases from J, with 14 bases in between. DNA for the CDR3: TGCGCCAGCAGCCCCTCTAGCGTTGTAGATACGCAGTATTTT. Residues: CASSPSSVVDTQYF.